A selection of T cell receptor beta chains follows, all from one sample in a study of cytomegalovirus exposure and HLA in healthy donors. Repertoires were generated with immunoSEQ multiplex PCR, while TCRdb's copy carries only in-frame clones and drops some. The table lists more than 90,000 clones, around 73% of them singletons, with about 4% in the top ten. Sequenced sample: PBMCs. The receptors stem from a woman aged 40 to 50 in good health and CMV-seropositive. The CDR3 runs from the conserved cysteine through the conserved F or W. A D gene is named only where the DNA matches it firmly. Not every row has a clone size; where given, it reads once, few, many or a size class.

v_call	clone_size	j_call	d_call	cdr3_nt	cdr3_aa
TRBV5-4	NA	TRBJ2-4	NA	TGTGCCAGCAGCTTGGGCAGCCCGGGCATTCAGTACTTC	CASSLGSPGIQYF
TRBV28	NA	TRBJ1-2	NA	TGTGCCAGCAGTTTTACCAAGGGGAATGAAAGATACTATGGCTACACCTTC	CASSFTKGNERYYGYTF
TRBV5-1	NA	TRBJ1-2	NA	TGCGCCAGCAGCTTGGGAGGATACGGCTACACCTTC	CASSLGGYGYTF
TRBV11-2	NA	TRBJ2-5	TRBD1	TGTGCCAGCAGCTTGGGACAGGGTCTCCGAGAGACCCAGTACTTC	CASSLGQGLRETQYF
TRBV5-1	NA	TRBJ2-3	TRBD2	TGCGCCAGCAGCAGGAGGACTAGCAGCACAGATACGCAGTATTTT	CASSRRTSSTDTQYF
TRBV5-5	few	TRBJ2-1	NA	TGTGCCAGCAGCTTGGAGGGGGGCGGGAGCCGTTCCTACAATGAGCAGTTCTTC	CASSLEGGGSRSYNEQFF
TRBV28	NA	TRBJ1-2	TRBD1	TGTGCCAGCAGTGGGTCGAAGGGGGCGCTACTAACTGGCTACACCTTC	CASSGSKGALLTGYTF
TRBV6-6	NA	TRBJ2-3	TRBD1	TGTGCCAGCAGTTACCGAGGCAGGGGGCGGACAGATACGCAGTATTTT	CASSYRGRGRTDTQYF
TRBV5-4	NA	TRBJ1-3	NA	TGTGCCAGCAGCGCCACACTGGGGGCCTCTGGAAACACCATATATTTT	CASSATLGASGNTIYF
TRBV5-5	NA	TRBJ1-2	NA	TGTGCCAGCAGCTTAACGGCTCTCGGGGGGCAGGATGGCTACACCTTC	CASSLTALGGQDGYTF
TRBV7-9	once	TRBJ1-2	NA	TGTGCCAGCAGCTTTACAGATCATGGCTACACCTTC	CASSFTDHGYTF
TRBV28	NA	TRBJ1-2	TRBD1	TGTGCCAGCAGTTTGGGGACAGGGCAGAGGGACTATGGCTACACCTTC	CASSLGTGQRDYGYTF
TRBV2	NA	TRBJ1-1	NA	TGTGCCAGCAGACAGGGCCCCATGAACACTGAAGCTTTCTTT	CASRQGPMNTEAFF
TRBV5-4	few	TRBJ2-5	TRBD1	TGTGCCAGCAGCTCTGGACAGGCCCAAGAGACCCAGTACTTC	CASSSGQAQETQYF
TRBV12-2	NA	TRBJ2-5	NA	TGTGCAAGTCGCTCCCGCCTCCCGGGACTAGCGCCGCCGACCCAGTACTTC	CASRSRLPGLAPPTQYF
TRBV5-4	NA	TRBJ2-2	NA	TGTGCCAGCAGCTTGACTAACACCGGGGAGCTGTTTTTT	CASSLTNTGELFF
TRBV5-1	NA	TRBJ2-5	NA	TGCGCCAGCAGCTTCGGTGTAGAGCCCCAAGAGACCCAGTACTTC	CASSFGVEPQETQYF
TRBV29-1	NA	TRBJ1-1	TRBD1	TGCAGCGTTGGTCGGGACAGGGGGGCTCTGAACACTGAAGCTTTCTTT	CSVGRDRGALNTEAFF
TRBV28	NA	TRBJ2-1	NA	TGTGCCAGCAGTTTATACCCCTTTGTGGGCCAGGACAATGAGCAGTTCTTC	CASSLYPFVGQDNEQFF
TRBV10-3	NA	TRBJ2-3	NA	TGTGCCATCAGTGTTGTGGGCGGCACAGATACGCAGTATTTT	CAISVVGGTDTQYF
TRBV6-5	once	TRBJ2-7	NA	TGTGCCAGCAGTAACTCAAAACAGGGCTCCTACGAGCAGTACTTC	CASSNSKQGSYEQYF
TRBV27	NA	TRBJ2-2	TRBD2	TGTGCCAGCAGTTTTATTAGCGGGAGACCCGGGGAGCTGTTTTTT	CASSFISGRPGELFF
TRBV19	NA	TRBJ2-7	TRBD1	TGTGCCACACTTCAGGACAGGAACTCCTACGAGCAGTACTTC	CATLQDRNSYEQYF
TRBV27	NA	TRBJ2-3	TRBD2	TGTGCCAGCAGTTTTGAGGGCGGGAGAGCCTCAGATACGCAGTATTTT	CASSFEGGRASDTQYF
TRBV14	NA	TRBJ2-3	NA	TGTGCCAGCAGCCAAGGGGACTCCGCTTGGACAGATACGCAGTATTTT	CASSQGDSAWTDTQYF
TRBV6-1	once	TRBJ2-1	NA	TGTGCCAGCACTAGGACAGCATACAATGAGCAGTTCTTC	CASTRTAYNEQFF
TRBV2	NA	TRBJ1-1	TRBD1	TGTGCCAGCAGAGAACAGGGGTTGAACACTGAAGCTTTCTTT	CASREQGLNTEAFF
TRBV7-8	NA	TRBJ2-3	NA	TGTGCCACCCAGACTAGTAACACAGATACGCAGTATTTT	CATQTSNTDTQYF
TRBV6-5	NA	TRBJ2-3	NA	TGTGCCAGCAAGGGGACAAGAAACACAGATACGCAGTATTTT	CASKGTRNTDTQYF
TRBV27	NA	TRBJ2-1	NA	TGTGCCAGCAGTTCGGGTTCAGGGAGGTCCTACAATGAGCAGTTCTTC	CASSSGSGRSYNEQFF
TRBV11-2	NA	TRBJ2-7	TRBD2	TGTGCCAGCCAGGATGGCGGGAGGCTGGGGGAGCAGTACTTC	CASQDGGRLGEQYF
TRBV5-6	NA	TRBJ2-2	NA	TGTGCCAGCAGCTACGATGATTTCAGGGGCCCGAACACCGGGGAGCTGTTTTTT	CASSYDDFRGPNTGELFF
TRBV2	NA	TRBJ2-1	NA	TGTGCCAGCAGTGAAACAGGGAACTACAATGAGCAGTTCTTC	CASSETGNYNEQFF
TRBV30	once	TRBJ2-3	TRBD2	TGTGCCTGGCTAGGCCCGGCGGGGGGATTTCTAACCTCAGATACGCAGTATTTT	CAWLGPAGGFLTSDTQYF
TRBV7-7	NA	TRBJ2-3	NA	TGTGCTAGCAGCTTAGGACAGACAGATACGCAGTATTTT	CASSLGQTDTQYF
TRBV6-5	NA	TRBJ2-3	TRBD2	TGTGCCAGCAGTTACTCTGCGGGAGCAGGAGATACGCAGTATTTT	CASSYSAGAGDTQYF
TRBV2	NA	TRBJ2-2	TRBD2	TGTGCCAGCAGTAAACTAGCGGGAGCGTTCACCGGGGAGCTGTTTTTT	CASSKLAGAFTGELFF
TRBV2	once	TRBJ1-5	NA	TGTGCCAGCAGAGCCGGGACAACCAGCAATCAGCCCCAGCATTTT	CASRAGTTSNQPQHF
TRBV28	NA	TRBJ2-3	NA	TGTGCCAGCACCAGGGGAGGGCCAATCACAGATACGCAGTATTTT	CASTRGGPITDTQYF
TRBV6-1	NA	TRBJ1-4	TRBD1	TGTGCCGCTGGATGGACAGGGGCTAATGAAAAACTGTTTTTT	CAAGWTGANEKLFF
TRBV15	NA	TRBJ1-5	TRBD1	TGTGCCACCAGCGGTGGACAGGGAGGGGATCAGCCCCAGCATTTT	CATSGGQGGDQPQHF
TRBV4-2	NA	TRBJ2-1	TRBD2	TGTGCCAGCAGCCAACTGGGGACTAGCGGGAGTGGGGGTGGGGAGCAGTTCTTC	CASSQLGTSGSGGGEQFF
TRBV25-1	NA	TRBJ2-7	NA	TGTGCCAGCAGTCGCTCGGGCGAGCAGTACTTC	CASSRSGEQYF
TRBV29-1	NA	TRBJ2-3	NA	TGCAGCGTTGAGCTTTTCGGCCGCGAGGGCACAGATACGCAGTATTTT	CSVELFGREGTDTQYF
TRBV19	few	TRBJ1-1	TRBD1	TGTGCCAGTAGTATCCGACAGGGGTGGACTGAAGCTTTCTTT	CASSIRQGWTEAFF
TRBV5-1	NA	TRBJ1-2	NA	TGCGCCAGCAGGCAAATCGGGTCATATGGCTACACCTTC	CASRQIGSYGYTF
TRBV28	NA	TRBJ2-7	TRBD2	TGTGCCAGCAGTAGGACTAGCAGCTACGAGCAGTACTTC	CASSRTSSYEQYF
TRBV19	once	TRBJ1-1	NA	TGTGCCAGTAGTAGGGGGACACTGAACACTGAAGCTTTCTTT	CASSRGTLNTEAFF
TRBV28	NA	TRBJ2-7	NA	TGTGCCAGCACCTCCCCCGGGACTGCCTCCTACGAGCAGTACTTC	CASTSPGTASYEQYF